These 3 T cell receptor beta chains originate from one sample sequenced in a study of cytomegalovirus exposure and HLA in healthy donors. It was with 60 Vbeta and 13 Jbeta primers that the PCR ran. Produced via immunoSEQ multiplex PCR; TCRdb's table is partial and in-frame only. This table lists around 150,000 clones. Source material: PBMCs. The receptors were gathered from a woman aged 60-75 years in good health and CMV-seronegative.

The chain couples TRBV18 to TRBJ1-5; the D gene is possibly TRBD1 (5 bases). The germline CDR1 and CDR2 sequences are KGHSH and LQKENI. The length of the CDR3 is 13 residues. Trimming took 3 bases from V and 10 from J, leaving 13 bases between them. CDR3 protein: CASSPGQDPPQHF. CDR3 nucleotides: TGTGCCAGCTCACCGGGGCAGGACCCACCCCAGCATTTT.

The gene calls are TRBV4-1 and TRBJ1-2; D unresolved. V lost 0 bases, J lost 4 bases, and 9 bases lay in between. Germline V CDR1 and CDR2: MGHRA, YSYEKL. This CDR3 spans 14 amino acids. CDR3 residues: CASSQDWESYGYTF. CDR3 bases: TGCGCCAGCAGCCAAGATTGGGAGTCCTATGGCTACACCTTC.

This chain uses TRBV19 with TRBJ1-3; D not resolved. This CDR3 comprises 16 residues. Germline CDR1 and CDR2: LNHDA and SQIVND (reference sequence). Deletions cut 4 bases from V and 0 bases from J, with 13 bases between. The CDR3 region has the DNA TGTGCCAGTAGTAAATGGACTCTCAGCTCTGGAAACACCATATATTTT. Its protein product is CASSKWTLSSGNTIYF.